The rows below give T cell receptor beta chains drawn from one sample of a study of shared clonotypes between healthy human individuals. The data were produced by immunoSEQ multiplex PCR, yet TCRdb's version contains in-frame clones alone and is incomplete. The data show millions of clones, approximately 94% seen once. Sequencing input: naive CD8+ T cells sorted from blood. Every receptor here comes from a man aged 18-30 years in good health. The CDR3 runs from the conserved cysteine through the conserved F or W. A D gene is named only where the DNA matches it firmly. Clone size is not always given. Where it is, it says once, few, many or a class for expanded clones.

-	TRBV19	-	TRBJ2-1	CASSISGATYNEQFF	TGTGCCAGTAGTATATCAGGGGCGACCTACAATGAGCAGTTCTTC
TRBD1	TRBV2	-	TRBJ2-7	CASNLGQGLLEQYF	TGTGCCAGCAATTTGGGACAGGGGCTTTTGGAGCAGTACTTC
-	TRBV10-2	-	TRBJ2-7	CASSQQGLFYEQYF	TGCGCCAGCAGTCAACAGGGTTTATTTTACGAGCAGTACTTC
TRBD1	TRBV19	-	TRBJ1-1	CASSILRTGEWGTEAFF	TGTGCCAGTAGTATTTTGCGGACAGGGGAATGGGGTACTGAAGCTTTCTTT
-	TRBV5-4	-	TRBJ2-1	CASSLGGGRNEQFF	TGTGCCAGCAGCTTGGGTGGGGGTCGCAATGAGCAGTTCTTC
TRBD1	TRBV2	-	TRBJ1-2	CASSEKPGGWYGYTF	TGTGCCAGCAGTGAAAAGCCAGGGGGCTGGTATGGCTACACCTTC
TRBD2	TRBV7-9	-	TRBJ2-3	CASSLPLAGHLGTQYF	TGTGCCAGCAGCTTACCTCTAGCGGGGCACCTCGGTACGCAGTATTTT
-	TRBV7-9	-	TRBJ2-2	CASDLGGGSVTGELFF	TGTGCCAGCGACCTAGGAGGGGGGTCCGTCACCGGGGAGCTGTTTTTT
TRBD1	TRBV27	-	TRBJ1-5	CASSLQGVSQPQHF	TGTGCCAGCAGTCTTCAGGGGGTGTCTCAGCCCCAGCATTTT
-	TRBV5-8	-	TRBJ1-1	CASSSRTENTEAFF	TGTGCCAGCAGCTCCCGGACGGAAAACACTGAAGCTTTCTTT
TRBD2	TRBV27	-	TRBJ2-7	CASSLSAGEQSYEQYF	TGTGCCAGCAGTTTATCGGCGGGAGAGCAATCCTACGAGCAGTACTTC
TRBD1	TRBV11-2	once	TRBJ2-7	CASSFGAGGSYEQYF	TGTGCCAGCAGCTTTGGGGCAGGGGGTAGCTACGAGCAGTACTTC
-	TRBV5-1	-	TRBJ2-7	CASSLEPGYEQYF	TGCGCCAGCAGCTTGGAACCCGGTTACGAGCAGTACTTC
TRBD1	TRBV7-9	once	TRBJ1-1	CASSSAGTGDTEAFF	TGTGCCAGCAGCTCCGCCGGGACAGGGGATACTGAAGCTTTCTTT
TRBD2	TRBV4-1	-	TRBJ2-3	CASSSSKRDTDTQYF	TGCGCCAGCAGCTCCAGCAAGCGGGACACAGATACGCAGTATTTT
-	TRBV6-5	-	TRBJ2-1	CASSYSSRWETFF	TGTGCCAGCAGTTACTCGTCTCGGTGGGAAACGTTCTTC
-	TRBV7-8	-	TRBJ2-6	CASSLGAGGPFTGANVLTF	TGTGCCAGCAGTCTAGGGGCAGGGGGGCCCTTTACTGGGGCCAACGTCCTGACTTTC
TRBD2	TRBV7-3	few	TRBJ2-3	CASSLTASGVPADTQYF	TGTGCCAGCAGCTTAACGGCTAGCGGGGTCCCGGCAGATACGCAGTATTTT
TRBD2	TRBV4-3	-	TRBJ2-7	CASSQVLAGEDSEQYF	TGCGCCAGCAGCCAAGTGCTAGCGGGAGAGGATTCCGAGCAGTACTTC
TRBD1	TRBV6-5	-	TRBJ1-1	CASSYTRQGTEAFF	TGTGCCAGCAGTTACACTCGACAGGGCACTGAAGCTTTCTTT
-	TRBV28	-	TRBJ2-7	CASSLKAGIEQYF	TGTGCCAGCAGTTTAAAGGCCGGGATCGAGCAGTACTTC
-	TRBV4-1	-	TRBJ2-2	CASSPYLGGADTGELFF	TGCGCCAGCAGCCCCTACCTCGGAGGGGCCGACACCGGGGAGCTGTTTTTT
TRBD1	TRBV5-6	few	TRBJ2-7	CASSWDRSYEQYF	TGTGCCAGCAGCTGGGACAGGTCCTACGAGCAGTACTTC
-	TRBV7-9	-	TRBJ2-7	CASSPLLGSYEQYF	TGTGCCAGCAGCCCCCTACTAGGCTCCTACGAGCAGTACTTC
TRBD1	TRBV28	-	TRBJ2-7	CASSLGQGNYEQYF	TGTGCCAGCAGTTTGGGACAGGGAAACTACGAGCAGTACTTC
-	TRBV7-2	-	TRBJ2-5	CASSPRGTQETQYF	TGTGCCAGCAGCCCTCGGGGGACTCAAGAGACCCAGTACTTC
-	TRBV6-1	-	TRBJ2-7	CASSDAGLYEQYF	TGTGCCAGCAGTGACGCAGGGCTCTACGAGCAGTACTTC
-	TRBV19	-	TRBJ2-3	CASSASTDTQYF	TGTGCCAGTAGTGCCTCCACAGATACGCAGTATTTT
TRBD2	TRBV14	-	TRBJ2-5	CASSHHPPGLGQETQYF	TGTGCCAGCAGCCATCACCCTCCGGGACTAGGGCAAGAGACCCAGTACTTC
TRBD2	TRBV9	-	TRBJ2-1	CASSAGTSGSGYEQFF	TGTGCCAGCAGCGCCGGGACTAGCGGGAGTGGGTATGAGCAGTTCTTC
-	TRBV6-5	-	TRBJ2-2	CASSYEAGPGELFF	TGTGCCAGCAGTTACGAGGCAGGTCCCGGGGAGCTGTTTTTT
-	TRBV4-3	-	TRBJ2-1	CASSQGDWSSNEQFF	TGCGCCAGCAGCCAAGGCGACTGGAGTAGCAATGAGCAGTTCTTC
TRBD1	TRBV28	-	TRBJ2-7	CASSDRGWMGEQYF	TGTGCCAGCAGTGACAGGGGATGGATGGGGGAGCAGTACTTC
TRBD2	TRBV5-1	-	TRBJ2-7	CASSLRTSGTYEQYF	TGCGCCAGCAGCCTACGGACTAGCGGGACCTACGAGCAGTACTTC
TRBD2	TRBV28	-	TRBJ2-1	CATYASGADYNEQFF	TGTGCCACCTATGCTAGCGGGGCTGATTACAATGAGCAGTTCTTC
TRBD2	TRBV10-3	-	TRBJ2-1	CAISESAETSGYNEQFF	TGTGCCATCAGTGAGTCGGCTGAGACTAGCGGCTACAATGAGCAGTTCTTC
TRBD2	TRBV7-9	-	TRBJ2-1	CASTGGSNNEQFF	TGTGCCAGCACGGGCGGGAGTAACAATGAGCAGTTCTTC
TRBD1	TRBV10-3	-	TRBJ1-6	CAISDHRGGHNSPLHF	TGTGCCATCAGTGACCACAGGGGCGGCCATAATTCACCCCTCCACTTT
-	TRBV13	-	TRBJ2-1	CASSDRYNEQFF	TGTGCCAGCAGCGATCGGTACAATGAGCAGTTCTTC
-	TRBV4-1	-	TRBJ2-3	CASSQGRGGGSTDTQYF	TGCGCCAGCAGCCAAGGAAGGGGTGGCGGGAGCACAGATACGCAGTATTTT
-	TRBV30	once	TRBJ2-7	CAWTRDGWNSYEQYF	TGTGCCTGGACTCGGGACGGGTGGAACTCCTACGAGCAGTACTTC
TRBD2	TRBV27	-	TRBJ2-5	CASSLLGTSGGTQETQYF	TGTGCCAGCAGTTTGCTCGGGACTAGCGGGGGGACCCAAGAGACCCAGTACTTC
-	TRBV30	-	TRBJ1-1	CAWNGDTEAFF	TGTGCCTGGAATGGGGACACTGAAGCTTTCTTT